These 5 T cell receptor beta chains were all obtained from the same sample, sequenced in a study of graft-versus-host responses after intestinal transplantation. The data were produced by immunoSEQ multiplex PCR, yet TCRdb's version contains in-frame clones alone and is incomplete. The sample includes roughly 90,000 clones, approximately 90% of them seen just once. Antigens for these TCRs are unknown. This sample comprised unstimulated CD4+ T cells sorted from spleen or lymph node cells, obtained before transplant. The receptors derive from a human donor who was the organ donor for an intestinal transplant.

This clone has only a few counts. The rearrangement links TRBV7-2 to TRBJ2-7, with 7 positions matching TRBD2. V gave up 4 bases and J gave up 3 bases; unmatched junction bases: 6. Germline loops: CDR1 SGHTA, CDR2 FQGNSA. The CDR3 has 14 amino acids. In DNA, the CDR3 is TGTGCCAGCAGCTCCAGAGCGGGAAGCTACGAGCAGTACTTC. Translation: CASSSRAGSYEQYF.

This chain links TRBV7-3 with TRBJ2-1, with TRBD2 matching over 7 bases. The ends lost 4 bases at V and 9 bases at J; junction bases unmatched: 3. Germline V gene data show CDR1 as SGHTA and CDR2 as FQGTGA. The CDR3 spans 12 residues. CDR3 in amino acids: CASSSGGGEQFF. The DNA for the CDR3 is TGTGCCAGCAGCTCGGGCGGGGGTGAGCAGTTCTTC.

The chain is built from TRBV7-2 and TRBJ2-1; TRBD2 aligns across 7 bases. This CDR3 is built from 13 residues. Looked up from germline, CDR1 is SGHTA and CDR2 is FQGNSA. V was pared by 1 base and J by 12 bases, with 6 bases of the junction left unmatched. The CDR3, as DNA: TGTGCCAGCAGCTTAGAAGCGGGGTGGGGGCAGTTCTTC. Translated: CASSLEAGWGQFF.

This clone has only a few counts. The chain combines TRBV5-1 with TRBJ2-7, with 12 positions matching TRBD2. J gave up 2 bases and V 4 bases, and 13 bases lay outside the gene matches. CDR1 is SGHRS, CDR2 YFSETQ, per germline. The CDR3 length is 18 residues. The CDR3 loop reads CASSPTSGRPPGAYEQYF. The CDR3 region has the DNA TGCGCCAGCAGCCCCACTAGCGGGAGGCCCCCGGGAGCCTACGAGCAGTACTTC. Combining the CDR3 with reference TRBV5-1 and TRBJ2-7 gives the whole variable domain KAGVTQTPRYLIKTRGQQVTLSCSPISGHRSVSWYQQTPGQGLQFLFEYFSETQRNKGNFPGRFSGRQFSNSRSEMNVSTLELGDSALYLCASSPTSGRPPGAYEQYFGPGTRLTVT.

The chain couples TRBV6-6 to TRBJ1-2; 9 bases map to TRBD1. The CDR3 is 15 amino acids. From germline, CDR1 is MNHNY and CDR2 SVGAGI (reference sequence). V lost 2 bases and J lost 4; bases outside the gene matches: 5. CDR3 residues: CASSYLMDRGYGYTF. The CDR3 DNA is TGTGCCAGCAGTTACCTTATGGACAGGGGCTATGGCTACACCTTC.